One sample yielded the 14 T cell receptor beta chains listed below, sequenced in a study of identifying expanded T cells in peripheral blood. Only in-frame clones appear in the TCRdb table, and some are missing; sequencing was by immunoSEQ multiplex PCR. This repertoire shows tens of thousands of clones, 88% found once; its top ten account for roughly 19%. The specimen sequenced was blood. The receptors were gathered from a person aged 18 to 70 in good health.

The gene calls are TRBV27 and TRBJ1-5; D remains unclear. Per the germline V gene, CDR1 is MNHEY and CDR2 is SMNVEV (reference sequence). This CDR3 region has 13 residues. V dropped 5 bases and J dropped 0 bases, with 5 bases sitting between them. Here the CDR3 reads CASSENSNQPQHF. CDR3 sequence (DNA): TGTGCCAGCAGTGAAAATAGCAATCAGCCCCAGCATTTT.

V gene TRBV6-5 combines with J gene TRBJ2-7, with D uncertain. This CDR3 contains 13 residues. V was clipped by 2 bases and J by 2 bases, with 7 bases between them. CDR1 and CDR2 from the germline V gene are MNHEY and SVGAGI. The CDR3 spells CASSYQLAYEQYF. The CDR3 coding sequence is TGTGCCAGCAGTTACCAGCTAGCCTACGAGCAGTACTTC.

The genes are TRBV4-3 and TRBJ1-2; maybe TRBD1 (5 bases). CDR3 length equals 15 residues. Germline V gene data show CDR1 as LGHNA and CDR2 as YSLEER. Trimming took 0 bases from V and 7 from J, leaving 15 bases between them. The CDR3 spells CASSQEPGTVGGYTF. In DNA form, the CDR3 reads TGCGCCAGCAGCCAAGAACCCGGGACGGTCGGTGGCTACACCTTC.

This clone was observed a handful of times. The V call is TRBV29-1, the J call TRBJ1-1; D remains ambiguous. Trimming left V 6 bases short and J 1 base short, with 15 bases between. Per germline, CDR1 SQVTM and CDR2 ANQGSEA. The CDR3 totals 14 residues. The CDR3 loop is CSVGRTLTNTEAFF. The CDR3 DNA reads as TGCAGCGTCGGACGTACCTTGACGAACACTGAAGCTTTCTTT.

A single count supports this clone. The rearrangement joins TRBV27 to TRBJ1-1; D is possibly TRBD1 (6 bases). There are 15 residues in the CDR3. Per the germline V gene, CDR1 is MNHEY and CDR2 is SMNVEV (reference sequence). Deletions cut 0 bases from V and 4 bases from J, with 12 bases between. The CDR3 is CASSLSGGAGTEAFF. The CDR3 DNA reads TGTGCCAGCAGTTTATCGGGGGGGGCGGGCACTGAAGCTTTCTTT.

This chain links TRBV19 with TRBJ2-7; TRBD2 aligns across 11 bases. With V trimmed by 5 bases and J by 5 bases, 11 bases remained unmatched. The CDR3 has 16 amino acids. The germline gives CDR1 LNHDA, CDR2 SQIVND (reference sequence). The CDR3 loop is CASSPGGTSGWDEQYF. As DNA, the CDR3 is TGTGCCAGTAGTCCAGGTGGGACTAGCGGCTGGGACGAGCAGTACTTC. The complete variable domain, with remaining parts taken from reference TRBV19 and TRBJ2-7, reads DGGITQSPKYLFRKEGQNVTLSCEQNLNHDAMYWYRQDPGQGLRLIYYSQIVNDFQKGDIAEGYSVSREKKESFPLTVTSAQKNPTAFYLCASSPGGTSGWDEQYFGPGTRLTVT.

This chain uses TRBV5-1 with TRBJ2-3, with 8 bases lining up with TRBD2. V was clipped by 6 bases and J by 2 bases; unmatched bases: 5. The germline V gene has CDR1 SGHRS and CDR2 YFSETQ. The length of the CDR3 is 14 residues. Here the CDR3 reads CASNRGGSTDTQYF. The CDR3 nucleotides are TGCGCCAGCAACCGCGGGGGGTCCACAGATACGCAGTATTTT.

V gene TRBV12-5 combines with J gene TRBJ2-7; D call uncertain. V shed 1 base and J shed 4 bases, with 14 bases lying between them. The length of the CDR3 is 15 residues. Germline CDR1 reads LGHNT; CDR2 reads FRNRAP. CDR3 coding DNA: TGTGCTAGTGGTTTGGCCGCCACCGACCTTTACGAGCAGTACTTC. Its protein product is CASGLAATDLYEQYF.

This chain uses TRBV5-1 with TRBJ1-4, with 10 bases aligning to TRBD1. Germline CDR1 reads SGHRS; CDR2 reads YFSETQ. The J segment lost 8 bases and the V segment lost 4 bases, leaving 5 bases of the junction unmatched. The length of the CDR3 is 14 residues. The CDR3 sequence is CASSTGQGDEKLFF. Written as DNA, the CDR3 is TGCGCCAGCAGCACCGGACAGGGGGACGAAAAACTGTTTTTT.

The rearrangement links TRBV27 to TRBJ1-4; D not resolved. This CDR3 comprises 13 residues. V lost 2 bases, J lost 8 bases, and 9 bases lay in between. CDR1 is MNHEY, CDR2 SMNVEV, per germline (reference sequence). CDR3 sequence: CASSLEAREKLFF. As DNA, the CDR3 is TGTGCCAGCAGTTTAGAAGCCAGGGAAAAACTGTTTTTT.

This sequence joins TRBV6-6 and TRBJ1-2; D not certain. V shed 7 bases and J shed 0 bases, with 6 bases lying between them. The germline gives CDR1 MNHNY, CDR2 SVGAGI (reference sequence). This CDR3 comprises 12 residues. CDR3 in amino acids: CASKGSNYGYTF. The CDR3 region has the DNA TGTGCCAGCAAAGGCTCTAACTATGGCTACACCTTC.

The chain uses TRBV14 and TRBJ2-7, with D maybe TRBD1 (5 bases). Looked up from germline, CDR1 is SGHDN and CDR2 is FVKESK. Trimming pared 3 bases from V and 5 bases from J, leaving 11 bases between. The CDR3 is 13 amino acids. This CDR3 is CASSHGGAHEQYF. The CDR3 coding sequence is TGTGCCAGCAGCCACGGTGGGGCACACGAGCAGTACTTC.

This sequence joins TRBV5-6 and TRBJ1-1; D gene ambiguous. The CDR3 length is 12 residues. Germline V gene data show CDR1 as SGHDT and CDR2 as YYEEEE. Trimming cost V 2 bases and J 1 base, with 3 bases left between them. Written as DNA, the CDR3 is TGTGCCAGCAGCTTTGCGAACACTGAAGCTTTCTTT. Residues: CASSFANTEAFF.

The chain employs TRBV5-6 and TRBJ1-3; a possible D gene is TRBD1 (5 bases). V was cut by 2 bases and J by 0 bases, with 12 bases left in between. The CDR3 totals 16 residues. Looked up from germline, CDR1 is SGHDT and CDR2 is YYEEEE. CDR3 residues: CASSFGTQSSGNTIYF. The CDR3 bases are TGTGCCAGCAGCTTCGGGACCCAGAGCTCTGGAAACACCATATATTTT.